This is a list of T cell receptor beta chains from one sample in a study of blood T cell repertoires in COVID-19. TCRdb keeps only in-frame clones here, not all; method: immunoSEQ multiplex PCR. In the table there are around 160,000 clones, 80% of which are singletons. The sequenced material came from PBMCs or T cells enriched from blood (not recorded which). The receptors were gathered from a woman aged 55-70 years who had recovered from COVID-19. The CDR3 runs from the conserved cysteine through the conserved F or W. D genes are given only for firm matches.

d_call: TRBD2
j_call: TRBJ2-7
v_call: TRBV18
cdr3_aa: CASSRSGGDPYEQYF

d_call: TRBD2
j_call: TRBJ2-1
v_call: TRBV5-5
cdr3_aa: CASSLITSGGEQFF

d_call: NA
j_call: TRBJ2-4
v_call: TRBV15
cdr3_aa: CATSREGRANIQYF

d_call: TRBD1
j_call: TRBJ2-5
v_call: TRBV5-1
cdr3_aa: CASSLEGQGGTQYF

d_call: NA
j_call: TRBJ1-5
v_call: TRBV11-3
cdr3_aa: CASSSPDRLSNQPQHF

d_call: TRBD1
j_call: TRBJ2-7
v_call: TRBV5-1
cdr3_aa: CASSEGQGGYEQYF

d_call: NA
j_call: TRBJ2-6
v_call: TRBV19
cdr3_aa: CASSPGLGANVLTF

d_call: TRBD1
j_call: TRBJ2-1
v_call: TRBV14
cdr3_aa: CASSPSRDSSYNEQFF

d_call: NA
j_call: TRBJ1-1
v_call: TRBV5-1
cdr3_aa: CASSLAGLMNTEAFF

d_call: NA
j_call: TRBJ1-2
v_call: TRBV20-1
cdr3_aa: CSARPPRGPLF

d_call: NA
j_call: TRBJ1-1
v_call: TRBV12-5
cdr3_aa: CASGLSGNTEAFF

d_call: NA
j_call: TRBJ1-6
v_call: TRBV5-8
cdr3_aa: CASSRESYNSPLHF

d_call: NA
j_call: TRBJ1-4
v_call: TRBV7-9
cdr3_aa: CASSLEGGTNEKLFF

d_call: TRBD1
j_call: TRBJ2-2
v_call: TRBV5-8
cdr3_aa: CASGDTKGQLNTGELFF

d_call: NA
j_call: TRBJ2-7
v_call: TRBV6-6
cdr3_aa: CASSYSAGFDEQYF

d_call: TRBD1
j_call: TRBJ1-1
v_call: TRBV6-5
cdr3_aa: CASRGTGEVAEAFF

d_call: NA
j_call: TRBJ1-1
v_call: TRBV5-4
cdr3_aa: CASSWTVAGTEAFF

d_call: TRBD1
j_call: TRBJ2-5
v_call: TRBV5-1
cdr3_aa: CASSLRSQGAETQYF

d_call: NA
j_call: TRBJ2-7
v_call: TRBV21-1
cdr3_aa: CASSKMVGRGFSYEQYF

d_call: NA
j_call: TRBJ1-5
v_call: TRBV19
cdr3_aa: CASRSSAGVGQPQHF

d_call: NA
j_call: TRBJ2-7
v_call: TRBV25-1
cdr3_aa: CASSDGRTYEQYF

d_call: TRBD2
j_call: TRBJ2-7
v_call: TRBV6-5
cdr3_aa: CASSYGRLAGGPEQYF

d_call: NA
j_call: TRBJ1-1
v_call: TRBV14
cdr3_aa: CASIPAGGFYTEAFF

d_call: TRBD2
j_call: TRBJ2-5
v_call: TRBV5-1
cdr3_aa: CASSSGLAGGRLLETQYF

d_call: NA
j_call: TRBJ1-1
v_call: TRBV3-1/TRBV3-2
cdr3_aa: CASSQVPTEAFF

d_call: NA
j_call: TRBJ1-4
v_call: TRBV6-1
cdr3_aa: CASSDHGTTNEKLFF

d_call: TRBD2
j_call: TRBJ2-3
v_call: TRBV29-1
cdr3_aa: CSVGGTSGGFTDTQYF

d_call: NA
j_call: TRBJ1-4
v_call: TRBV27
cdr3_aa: CASSLSLNGEKLFF

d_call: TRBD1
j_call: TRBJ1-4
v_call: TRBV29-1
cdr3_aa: CSVVGTGKEATNEKLFF

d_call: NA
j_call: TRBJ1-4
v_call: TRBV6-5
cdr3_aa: CASRKQGSNEKLFF

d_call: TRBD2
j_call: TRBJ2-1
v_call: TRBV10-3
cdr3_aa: CAIKDSGGSNEQFF

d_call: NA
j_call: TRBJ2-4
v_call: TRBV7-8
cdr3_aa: CASSLLGGNKNIQYF

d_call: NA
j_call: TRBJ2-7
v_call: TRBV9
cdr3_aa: CASSSRTTGIYEQYF